The 26 T cell receptor beta chains below all came from one sample that was sequenced in a study of identifying expanded T cells in peripheral blood. Using immunoSEQ multiplex PCR, the repertoire was profiled, and TCRdb retains in-frame clones only, with some absent. The top ten clones hold about 15% of a sample with 95,000 to 100,000 clones, roughly 87% of them seen once. Sample: blood. Every receptor here comes from a person aged 18-69 years in good health.

This chain connects TRBV7-8 to TRBJ2-6, with a weak D call TRBD2 (6 bases). The CDR3 totals 14 residues. The germline CDR1 and CDR2 sequences are SGHVS and FQNEAQ. V was pared by 4 bases and J by 9 bases, with 13 bases between. Written as DNA, the CDR3 is TGTGCCAGCAGCTCCCGCCGGGGAGGCAACGTCCTGACTTTC. It codes for CASSSRRGGNVLTF.

In DNA, the CDR3 is TGTGCCAGCAGCTTACCACAGGGGTCGAGGGAGACCCAGTACTTC. Its translation is CASSLPQGSRETQYF. The chain links TRBV7-2 to TRBJ2-5, with 7 nucleotides matching TRBD1. From germline, CDR1 is SGHTA and CDR2 FQGNSA. This CDR3 is 15 amino acids long. Losses at the gene ends were 2 bases for V and 5 bases for J; bases not matched to a gene: 8. Together with reference TRBV7-2 and TRBJ2-5, the CDR3 gives the full variable domain: GAGVSQSPSNKVTEKGKDVELRCDPISGHTALYWYRQSLGQGLEFLIYFQGNSAPDKSGLPSDRFSAERTGGSVSTLTIQRTQQEDSAVYLCASSLPQGSRETQYFGPGTRLLVL.

This rearrangement joins TRBV11-3 to TRBJ2-3, with 9 positions matching TRBD2. Germline V lookup: CDR1 SGHNT, CDR2 YENEEA. This CDR3 is built from 16 residues. J gave up 1 base and V 0 bases, and 2 bases lay outside the gene matches. Here the CDR3 DNA reads TGTGCCAGCAGCTTAGATCCTAGCGGGGGCACAGATACGCAGTATTTT. This translates into CASSLDPSGGTDTQYF.

Only a few counts were recorded for this clone. This chain joins TRBV10-1 and TRBJ1-1; D unresolved. The CDR3 extends over 13 amino acids. Germline CDR1 and CDR2: WNHNN and SYGVQD (reference sequence). The V gene lost 7 bases and the J gene lost 0 bases, with 9 bases spanning the gap. The CDR3 region has the DNA TGCGCCAGCAAGGGAGGCCTGAACACTGAAGCTTTCTTT. As protein: CASKGGLNTEAFF.

CDR3 residues: CASSVGSGGETQYF. The CDR3 DNA sequence: TGTGCCAGCAGCGTAGGGTCAGGGGGAGAGACCCAGTACTTC. V gene TRBV9 combines with J gene TRBJ2-5; 7 bases fit TRBD1. V lost 0 bases and J lost 4; bases outside the gene matches: 3. The germline V gene has CDR1 SGDLS and CDR2 YYNGEE. The CDR3 runs to 14 residues.

The chain is built from TRBV27 and TRBJ1-4; 7 nucleotides agree with TRBD1. The CDR3 is made up of 14 amino acids. The ends lost 8 bases at V and 6 bases at J; junction bases unmatched: 9. Germline CDR1 reads MNHEY; CDR2 reads SMNVEV (reference sequence). CDR3 coding DNA: TGTGCCAGCTCCTCGACAGGGACCTATGAAAAACTGTTTTTT. Protein product: CASSSTGTYEKLFF. Combining the CDR3 with reference TRBV27 and TRBJ1-4 gives the whole variable domain EAQVTQNPRYLITVTGKKLTVTCSQNMNHEYMSWYRQDPGLGLRQIYYSMNVEVTDKGDVPEGYKVSRKEKRNFPLILESPSPNQTSLYFCASSSTGTYEKLFFGSGTQLSVL.

The rearrangement joins TRBV6-5 to TRBJ2-1; 8 bases line up with TRBD2. Germline CDR1 is MNHEY and CDR2 is SVGAGI. The CDR3 totals 12 residues. V lost 7 bases, J lost 7 bases, and 3 bases stayed unmatched. The CDR3 DNA sequence: TGTGCCAGCACCCCGGGGGGGAATGAGCAGTTCTTC. This sequence encodes CASTPGGNEQFF.

The gene calls are TRBV5-1 and TRBJ2-5; 7 bases align to TRBD1. This CDR3 contains 12 residues. With 4 bases clipped from V and 5 bases from J, the junction kept 2 bases outside the gene matches. The germline CDR1 and CDR2 sequences are SGHRS and YFSETQ. DNA for the CDR3: TGCGCCAGCAGCCCACAGGGGGAGACCCAGTACTTC. It codes for CASSPQGETQYF. Supplemented by reference TRBV5-1 and TRBJ2-5, the full variable domain reads KAGVTQTPRYLIKTRGQQVTLSCSPISGHRSVSWYQQTPGQGLQFLFEYFSETQRNKGNFPGRFSGRQFSNSRSEMNVSTLELGDSALYLCASSPQGETQYFGPGTRLLVL.

As DNA, the CDR3 is TGTGCCAGCATCCAGGGGTTAAGCAATCAGCCCCAGCATTTT. Its protein is CASIQGLSNQPQHF. The chain is built from TRBV21-1 and TRBJ1-5; the table gives TRBD1 as D, unverified against the DNA. TRBV21-1 is listed as a pseudogene. This CDR3 is built from 14 residues.

The chain employs TRBV28 and TRBJ2-7; the D is unclear. The ends were cut back, 3 bases at V and 0 bases at J, with 6 bases in the middle. The CDR3 sequence is 13 residues long. The V gene's germline CDR1 is MDHEN and CDR2 SYDVKM. The CDR3 coding sequence is TGTGCCAGCAGTTTTCAGAACTCCTACGAGCAGTACTTC. Amino acids: CASSFQNSYEQYF.

This clone showed up just a few times. This chain links TRBV9 with TRBJ2-3, with TRBD2 identical over 11 bases. There are 17 residues in the CDR3. The germline CDR1 and CDR2 sequences are SGDLS and YYNGEE. V lost 4 bases, J lost 6 bases, and 13 bases stayed unmatched. CDR3 amino acids: CASSRYDSGGAGDTQYF. The CDR3 DNA sequence: TGTGCCAGCAGCCGCTACGATAGCGGGGGGGCTGGGGATACGCAGTATTTT.

This sequence joins TRBV29-1 and TRBJ1-5; D is ambiguous. Trimming cost V 5 bases and J 2 bases, with 13 bases left between them. The germline V gene encodes CDR1 SQVTM and CDR2 ANQGSEA. CDR3 length: 14 residues. In DNA, the CDR3 is TGCAGCGTTTCGTCAGGATCTGGCAATCAGCCCCAGCATTTT. Protein: CSVSSGSGNQPQHF. Supplemented by reference TRBV29-1 and TRBJ1-5, the full variable domain reads SAVISQKPSRDICQRGTSLTIQCQVDSQVTMMFWYRQQPGQSLTLIATANQGSEATYESGFVIDKFPISRPNLTFSTLTVSNMSPEDSSIYLCSVSSGSGNQPQHFGDGTRLSIL.

This chain uses TRBV15 with TRBJ2-2; 8 bases are a match to TRBD2. This CDR3 has 16 amino acids. The germline V gene encodes CDR1 LNHNV and CDR2 YYDKDF (reference sequence). V was clipped by 0 bases and J by 7 bases; unmatched bases: 7. The CDR3 DNA sequence: TGTGCCACCAGCAGAGACCTGGCGGGGGGAGGCGGGGAGCTGTTTTTT. Translation gives CATSRDLAGGGGELFF.

V gene TRBV5-5 combines with J gene TRBJ2-2, with D unclear. From germline, CDR1 is SGHKS and CDR2 YYEKEE (reference sequence). The CDR3 contains 14 residues. The V end lost 4 bases, the J end lost 3 bases, and 10 bases lay between the germline ends. CDR3 nucleotides: TGTGCCAGCAGCCCCCGGGTCCACACCGGGGAGCTGTTTTTT. It yields the protein CASSPRVHTGELFF.

The genes are TRBV19 and TRBJ2-3; 7 nucleotides line up with TRBD2. Germline CDR1 and CDR2: LNHDA and SQIVND (reference sequence). V lost 1 base to trimming and J lost 1 base; unmatched junction nucleotides: 2. The CDR3 covers 15 residues. CDR3 DNA: TGTGCCAGTAGTATAGTTGCGGGGGGCACAGATACGCAGTATTTT. Translation: CASSIVAGGTDTQYF.

The chain uses TRBV7-9 and TRBJ1-2, with TRBD1 as a possible D gene (5 bases). The germline V gene encodes CDR1 SEHNR and CDR2 FQNEAQ (reference sequence). This CDR3 has 13 residues. Trimming left V 5 bases short and J 2 bases short, with 9 bases between. CDR3 amino acids: CASSRDRNYGYTF. Here the CDR3 DNA reads TGTGCCAGCAGCCGCGACAGAAACTATGGCTACACCTTC.

This clone was found once. The chain has TRBV11-2 and TRBJ1-2; a possible D gene is TRBD1 (5 bases). V was clipped by 1 base and J by 5 bases, with 11 bases between them. The CDR3 sequence is 14 residues long. Germline assignment: CDR1 SGHAT and CDR2 FQNNGV. The CDR3: CASSLGQGDYGYTF. The DNA of the CDR3 is TGTGCCAGCAGCTTAGGCCAAGGGGATTATGGCTACACCTTC.

The chain joins TRBV4-3 to TRBJ2-2, with 7 bases fitting TRBD1. CDR1 is LGHNA, CDR2 YSLEER, per germline. V gave up 4 bases and J gave up 7 bases; unmatched junction bases: 9. This CDR3 spans 15 amino acids. As DNA, the CDR3 is TGCGCCAGCAGCCCCGGCAGGGGGTGGGACGGGGAGCTGTTTTTT. This sequence encodes CASSPGRGWDGELFF.

This clone was seen only a few times. The chain is built from TRBV19 and TRBJ1-6; 9 bases agree with TRBD1. Per germline, CDR1 LNHDA and CDR2 SQIVND (reference sequence). V lost 6 bases to trimming and J lost 7 bases; unmatched junction nucleotides: 10. This CDR3 is 16 amino acids long. The CDR3 DNA sequence: TGTGCCAGTAGCCCCCCTGGCGGACAGGGGAATTCACCCCTCCACTTT. Its protein product is CASSPPGGQGNSPLHF.

The chain couples TRBV6-6 to TRBJ2-7, with 7 bases fitting TRBD1. Germline loops: CDR1 MNHNY, CDR2 SVGAGI (reference sequence). This CDR3 is built from 14 residues. Unmatched junction bases numbered 12, after V lost 6 bases and J lost 7 bases. The CDR3: CASSLRGQSGEQYF. The CDR3 DNA follows: TGTGCCAGCAGCCTGAGGGGACAGTCGGGGGAGCAGTACTTC.

The chain is built from TRBV7-7 and TRBJ2-5, with D perhaps TRBD1 (6 bases). The CDR3 totals 16 residues. Germline V gene sequence: CDR1 SSHAT, CDR2 FNYEAQ (reference sequence). With 6 bases removed from V and 5 bases from J, the gap between germline ends came to 22 bases. CDR3 protein: CASSDFGQIGYETQYF. DNA of the CDR3: TGTGCCAGCAGTGACTTTGGACAGATAGGTTATGAGACCCAGTACTTC.

The chain couples TRBV5-1 to TRBJ2-5; D unresolved. The CDR3 spans 14 residues. The V end was cut by 0 bases, the J end by 2 bases, with 8 bases between. Germline V gene lookup returns CDR1 SGHRS and CDR2 YFSETQ. CDR3 sequence reads: CASSLDGQQETQYF. CDR3 DNA: TGCGCCAGCAGCTTGGATGGGCAGCAAGAGACCCAGTACTTC.

The rearrangement links TRBV28 to TRBJ1-2, with 8 bases fitting TRBD1. From germline, CDR1 is MDHEN and CDR2 SYDVKM. Trimming removed 5 bases from V and 8 bases from J; junction bases left unmatched: 13. The CDR3 is 15 amino acids. The CDR3 spells CASSPPGTGVRGYTF. The CDR3, as DNA: TGTGCCAGCAGTCCGCCCGGGACAGGTGTCCGAGGCTACACCTTC.

The rearrangement uses TRBV28 and TRBJ1-1; D remains unclear. Germline CDR1 MDHEN, CDR2 SYDVKM. The germline V and J ends were trimmed by 5 bases and 0 bases, with 37 bases remaining between them. The CDR3 covers 23 residues. Here the CDR3 DNA reads TGTGCCAGCAGTCCCTTCCATTTCAAGGGTTTATGGATTGAGCCAAGCGTGAACACTGAAGCTTTCTTT. As protein: CASSPFHFKGLWIEPSVNTEAFF.

The CDR3 DNA follows: TGTGCCAGCACCGAGACAGGGTCCTATAATTCACCCCTCCACTTT. Translation gives CASTETGSYNSPLHF. The rearrangement joins TRBV6-5 to TRBJ1-6; TRBD1 matches 7 bases. Germline assignment: CDR1 MNHEY and CDR2 SVGAGI. This CDR3 is built from 15 residues. V dropped 7 bases and J dropped 1; count of bases not matched to a gene: 4.

The V and J genes are TRBV19 and TRBJ1-2; possibly TRBD1 for D (6 bases). V lost 7 bases and J lost 2, with 8 bases in between. This CDR3 is 12 amino acids long. Germline CDR1 LNHDA, CDR2 SQIVND (reference sequence). The CDR3 region is CASTGANYGYTF. CDR3 DNA sequence: TGTGCCAGTACAGGGGCCAACTATGGCTACACCTTC.